These T cell receptor beta chains were read from a single sample in a study of T cell responses to AZD1222 COVID-19 vaccine. The protocol was immunoSEQ multiplex PCR, while the TCRdb copy is restricted to in-frame clones and leaves out a portion. The sample lists 150,000 to 200,000 clones; around 93% were seen once. Sequenced here: peripheral blood, sampled on day 0 of AZD1222 vaccination. The receptor set was obtained from an adult in good health. Each CDR3 is given with its conserved first and last residue. The D gene is left open where the match is weak. Part of the rows lack a size; the others show once, few, many or a class for expanded clones.

clone_size: once
cdr3_length: 14
j_call: TRBJ1-1
d_call: -
v_call: TRBV5-1
cdr3_aa: CASSPVSQGGEAFF
cdr3_nt: TGCGCCAGCAGCCCGGTATCCCAGGGAGGAGAAGCTTTCTTT

clone_size: -
cdr3_length: 15
j_call: TRBJ2-7
d_call: -
v_call: TRBV7-9
cdr3_aa: CASSSRGPGAYEQYF
cdr3_nt: TGTGCCAGCAGCTCCCGGGGGCCAGGGGCGTACGAGCAGTACTTC

clone_size: once
cdr3_length: 15
j_call: TRBJ2-4
d_call: -
v_call: TRBV4-2
cdr3_aa: CASSPMWLAKNIQYF
cdr3_nt: TGTGCCAGCAGCCCCATGTGGCTAGCCAAAAACATTCAGTACTTC

clone_size: -
cdr3_length: 12
j_call: TRBJ2-5
d_call: -
v_call: TRBV7-2
cdr3_aa: CASSLSSETQYF
cdr3_nt: TGTGCCAGCAGCTTATCCTCTGAGACCCAGTACTTC

clone_size: -
cdr3_length: 15
j_call: TRBJ1-5
d_call: -
v_call: TRBV27
cdr3_aa: CASSLYDGTNQPQHF
cdr3_nt: TGTGCCAGCAGTTTATACGACGGAACCAATCAGCCCCAGCATTTT

clone_size: -
cdr3_length: 16
j_call: TRBJ1-4
d_call: TRBD1
v_call: TRBV6-4
cdr3_aa: CASSDRPGGGVEKLFF
cdr3_nt: TGTGCCAGCAGTGACCGGCCAGGGGGGGGAGTTGAAAAACTGTTTTTT

clone_size: -
cdr3_length: 17
j_call: TRBJ2-3
d_call: TRBD2
v_call: TRBV6-2/TRBV6-3
cdr3_aa: CASSYQWASGGTDTQYF
cdr3_nt: TGTGCCAGCAGTTACCAGTGGGCTAGCGGGGGCACAGATACGCAGTATTTT

clone_size: -
cdr3_length: 15
j_call: TRBJ2-2
d_call: TRBD2
v_call: TRBV3-1/TRBV3-2
cdr3_aa: CASSQGTSETGELFF
cdr3_nt: TGTGCCAGCAGCCAAGGGACTAGCGAAACCGGGGAGCTGTTTTTT

clone_size: -
cdr3_length: 13
j_call: TRBJ2-7
d_call: -
v_call: TRBV6-2/TRBV6-3
cdr3_aa: CASSYMARYEQYF
cdr3_nt: TGTGCCAGCAGTTATATGGCCCGCTACGAGCAGTACTTC

clone_size: -
cdr3_length: 14
j_call: TRBJ1-1
d_call: -
v_call: TRBV3-1/TRBV3-2
cdr3_aa: CASSLREGRTEAFF
cdr3_nt: TGTGCCAGCAGCCTCCGGGAGGGCAGAACTGAAGCTTTCTTT

clone_size: -
cdr3_length: 15
j_call: TRBJ2-7
d_call: TRBD2
v_call: TRBV27
cdr3_aa: CASSMATAGVHEQYF
cdr3_nt: TGTGCCAGCAGTATGGCAACGGCGGGAGTACACGAGCAGTACTTC

clone_size: -
cdr3_length: 18
j_call: TRBJ1-5
d_call: -
v_call: TRBV21-1
cdr3_aa: CASSSGSRQVEGNQPQHF
cdr3_nt: TGTGCCAGCAGCAGCGGCTCGAGACAGGTAGAAGGCAATCAGCCCCAGCATTTT

clone_size: -
cdr3_length: 17
j_call: TRBJ1-2
d_call: -
v_call: TRBV28
cdr3_aa: CASSLLRYSSPGSGYTF
cdr3_nt: TGTGCCAGCAGTTTACTCCGGTACAGTTCCCCGGGAAGTGGCTACACCTTC

clone_size: -
cdr3_length: 14
j_call: TRBJ1-5
d_call: TRBD1
v_call: TRBV27
cdr3_aa: CASRGQGSNQPQHF
cdr3_nt: TGTGCCAGCAGGGGACAGGGAAGCAATCAGCCCCAGCATTTT

clone_size: -
cdr3_length: 13
j_call: TRBJ2-2
d_call: -
v_call: TRBV9
cdr3_aa: CASMWGVGGELFF
cdr3_nt: TGTGCCAGCATGTGGGGGGTCGGCGGGGAGCTGTTTTTT

clone_size: -
cdr3_length: 13
j_call: TRBJ1-1
d_call: -
v_call: TRBV5-5
cdr3_aa: CASSIRGRTEAFF
cdr3_nt: TGTGCCAGCAGCATCAGGGGACGAACTGAAGCTTTCTTT

clone_size: -
cdr3_length: 15
j_call: TRBJ2-1
d_call: TRBD2
v_call: TRBV7-2
cdr3_aa: CASSWTSGGANEQFF
cdr3_nt: TGTGCCAGCAGCTGGACTAGCGGGGGAGCCAATGAGCAGTTCTTC

clone_size: -
cdr3_length: 14
j_call: TRBJ1-4
d_call: -
v_call: TRBV5-1
cdr3_aa: CASSLGRTNEKLFF
cdr3_nt: TGCGCCAGCAGCTTGGGGAGGACAAATGAAAAACTGTTTTTT

clone_size: -
cdr3_length: 11
j_call: TRBJ1-1
d_call: -
v_call: TRBV6-5
cdr3_aa: CASSAGVGAFF
cdr3_nt: TGTGCCAGCTCGGCAGGGGTTGGAGCTTTCTTT

clone_size: -
cdr3_length: 17
j_call: TRBJ2-1
d_call: TRBD2
v_call: TRBV2
cdr3_aa: CASSEAGGQSSYNEQFF
cdr3_nt: TGTGCCAGCAGCGAGGCGGGGGGCCAAAGCTCCTACAATGAGCAGTTCTTC

clone_size: -
cdr3_length: 12
j_call: TRBJ1-2
d_call: -
v_call: TRBV29-1
cdr3_aa: CSVEGGPPGYTF
cdr3_nt: TGCAGCGTTGAAGGCGGGCCCCCAGGCTACACCTTC

clone_size: -
cdr3_length: 13
j_call: TRBJ2-7
d_call: TRBD1
v_call: TRBV19
cdr3_aa: CASSGQVSYEQYF
cdr3_nt: TGTGCCAGTAGCGGACAGGTCTCCTACGAGCAGTACTTC

clone_size: -
cdr3_length: 16
j_call: TRBJ2-3
d_call: -
v_call: TRBV2
cdr3_aa: CASSDRSWYSTDTQYF
cdr3_nt: TGTGCCAGCAGTGACCGTTCTTGGTACAGCACAGATACGCAGTATTTT

clone_size: -
cdr3_length: 15
j_call: TRBJ1-2
d_call: -
v_call: TRBV7-2
cdr3_aa: CASSLVGDTGSGYTF
cdr3_nt: TGTGCCAGCAGCTTAGTTGGGGACACGGGATCTGGCTACACCTTC

clone_size: -
cdr3_length: 16
j_call: TRBJ1-5
d_call: -
v_call: TRBV6-1
cdr3_aa: CASSEARQGGLGPQHF
cdr3_nt: TGTGCCAGCAGTGAAGCTCGGCAGGGAGGCCTCGGGCCCCAGCATTTT

clone_size: once
cdr3_length: 14
j_call: TRBJ2-3
d_call: -
v_call: TRBV6-4
cdr3_aa: CASSPAPLADTQYF
cdr3_nt: TGTGCCAGCAGTCCCGCCCCTTTGGCAGATACGCAGTATTTT

clone_size: -
cdr3_length: 15
j_call: TRBJ1-3
d_call: TRBD1
v_call: TRBV9
cdr3_aa: CASSLTGGQGNTIYF
cdr3_nt: TGTGCCAGCAGCTTGACAGGGGGGCAGGGAAACACCATATATTTT

clone_size: -
cdr3_length: 14
j_call: TRBJ1-3
d_call: -
v_call: TRBV24-1
cdr3_aa: CATSDTLSGNTIYF
cdr3_nt: TGTGCCACCAGTGATACCCTCTCTGGAAACACCATATATTTT

clone_size: -
cdr3_length: 14
j_call: TRBJ1-3
d_call: -
v_call: TRBV30
cdr3_aa: CAWSAKGPGNTIYF
cdr3_nt: TGTGCCTGGAGTGCCAAGGGACCGGGAAACACCATATATTTT

clone_size: -
cdr3_length: 13
j_call: TRBJ2-6
d_call: -
v_call: TRBV6-5
cdr3_aa: CASKASGANVLTF
cdr3_nt: TGTGCCAGCAAAGCTTCCGGGGCCAACGTCCTGACTTTC

clone_size: once
cdr3_length: 14
j_call: TRBJ1-3
d_call: -
v_call: TRBV4-1
cdr3_aa: CASSPWASGNTIYF
cdr3_nt: TGCGCCAGCAGCCCTTGGGCCTCTGGAAACACCATATATTTT

clone_size: once
cdr3_length: 15
j_call: TRBJ1-3
d_call: TRBD1
v_call: TRBV5-1
cdr3_aa: CASSEGQGPGNTIYF
cdr3_nt: TGCGCCAGCAGCGAGGGACAGGGGCCTGGAAACACCATATATTTT

clone_size: -
cdr3_length: 15
j_call: TRBJ2-1
d_call: -
v_call: TRBV28
cdr3_aa: CASSSTGTGVNEQFF
cdr3_nt: TGTGCCAGCAGTTCAACCGGGACGGGAGTCAATGAGCAGTTCTTC

clone_size: -
cdr3_length: 14
j_call: TRBJ2-5
d_call: TRBD1
v_call: TRBV5-4
cdr3_aa: CASSPGQLQETQYF
cdr3_nt: TGTGCCAGCAGCCCGGGACAGCTCCAAGAGACCCAGTACTTC

clone_size: -
cdr3_length: 14
j_call: TRBJ2-7
d_call: -
v_call: TRBV5-4
cdr3_aa: CASSLDAWWGEQYF
cdr3_nt: TGTGCCAGCAGCTTGGATGCATGGTGGGGGGAGCAGTACTTC

clone_size: -
cdr3_length: 16
j_call: TRBJ2-7
d_call: -
v_call: TRBV3-1/TRBV3-2
cdr3_aa: CASSQFYQNGPYEQYF
cdr3_nt: TGTGCCAGCAGCCAATTTTACCAAAATGGCCCCTACGAGCAGTACTTC

clone_size: -
cdr3_length: 12
j_call: TRBJ2-1
d_call: -
v_call: TRBV24-1
cdr3_aa: CATSDSDREQFF
cdr3_nt: TGTGCCACCAGTGATTCCGACAGGGAGCAGTTCTTC

clone_size: -
cdr3_length: 15
j_call: TRBJ2-1
d_call: TRBD2
v_call: TRBV25-1
cdr3_aa: CASSDTSGRAIEQFF
cdr3_nt: TGTGCCAGCAGTGATACTAGCGGGAGGGCCATTGAGCAGTTCTTC

clone_size: -
cdr3_length: 13
j_call: TRBJ1-1
d_call: -
v_call: TRBV6-5
cdr3_aa: CASRVGARTEAFF
cdr3_nt: TGTGCCAGCAGGGTAGGAGCGCGCACTGAAGCTTTCTTT

clone_size: -
cdr3_length: 14
j_call: TRBJ1-2
d_call: -
v_call: TRBV6-5
cdr3_aa: CASSYVQGNYGYTF
cdr3_nt: TGTGCCAGCAGTTACGTCCAGGGGAACTATGGCTACACCTTC

clone_size: -
cdr3_length: 14
j_call: TRBJ1-3
d_call: -
v_call: TRBV5-6
cdr3_aa: CASRLAGPGNTIYF
cdr3_nt: TGTGCCAGCAGGTTGGCAGGGCCAGGAAACACCATATATTTT

clone_size: -
cdr3_length: 14
j_call: TRBJ1-6
d_call: -
v_call: TRBV19
cdr3_aa: CATLPGHDNSPLHF
cdr3_nt: TGTGCCACCCTACCGGGACACGATAATTCACCCCTCCACTTT

clone_size: once
cdr3_length: 14
j_call: TRBJ2-1
d_call: -
v_call: TRBV7-9
cdr3_aa: CASSPVGGPHEQFF
cdr3_nt: TGTGCCAGCAGTCCTGTGGGGGGCCCCCATGAGCAGTTCTTC

clone_size: -
cdr3_length: 15
j_call: TRBJ2-5
d_call: TRBD1
v_call: TRBV19
cdr3_aa: CASSNPGTGWETQYF
cdr3_nt: TGTGCCAGTAGTAACCCCGGGACAGGGTGGGAGACCCAGTACTTC

clone_size: -
cdr3_length: 15
j_call: TRBJ2-1
d_call: TRBD2
v_call: TRBV3-1/TRBV3-2
cdr3_aa: CASSQSDGRGNEQFF
cdr3_nt: TGTGCCAGCAGCCAATCTGACGGGAGGGGGAATGAGCAGTTCTTC

clone_size: -
cdr3_length: 16
j_call: TRBJ2-2
d_call: TRBD2
v_call: TRBV9
cdr3_aa: CASSVVGREGTGELFF
cdr3_nt: TGTGCCAGCAGCGTAGTCGGCAGGGAGGGTACCGGGGAGCTGTTTTTT

clone_size: -
cdr3_length: 13
j_call: TRBJ1-2
d_call: -
v_call: TRBV6-1
cdr3_aa: CASSDPGNYGYTF
cdr3_nt: TGTGCCAGCAGTGACCCCGGAAACTATGGCTACACCTTC

clone_size: -
cdr3_length: 14
j_call: TRBJ2-7
d_call: TRBD2
v_call: TRBV30
cdr3_aa: CAWDASGGAYEQYF
cdr3_nt: TGTGCCTGGGATGCTAGCGGGGGGGCCTACGAGCAGTACTTC

clone_size: -
cdr3_length: 18
j_call: TRBJ2-1
d_call: TRBD2
v_call: TRBV19
cdr3_aa: CASSIRLAGGPAYNEQFF
cdr3_nt: TGTGCCAGTAGTATTCGGCTAGCGGGAGGGCCGGCCTACAATGAGCAGTTCTTC

clone_size: -
cdr3_length: 16
j_call: TRBJ1-2
d_call: -
v_call: TRBV9
cdr3_aa: CASSVEWAGSNYGYTF
cdr3_nt: TGTGCCAGCAGCGTGGAGTGGGCAGGGAGTAACTATGGCTACACCTTC

clone_size: -
cdr3_length: 14
j_call: TRBJ1-2
d_call: -
v_call: TRBV7-9
cdr3_aa: CASSLGGEIYGYTF
cdr3_nt: TGTGCCAGCAGCCTCGGGGGGGAGATCTATGGCTACACCTTC

clone_size: -
cdr3_length: 13
j_call: TRBJ2-1
d_call: -
v_call: TRBV7-3
cdr3_aa: CASSSDPYNEQFF
cdr3_nt: TGTGCCAGCAGCTCGGACCCCTACAATGAGCAGTTCTTC

clone_size: -
cdr3_length: 12
j_call: TRBJ2-2
d_call: -
v_call: TRBV28
cdr3_aa: CASSPYTGELFF
cdr3_nt: TGTGCCAGCAGTCCATACACCGGGGAGCTGTTTTTT